This T cell receptor (beta chain) was captured in a study of brain metastases from non-small cell lung cancer. Findings and limits, study-wide: T-cell infiltration was lower in brain metastases than primaries (P < 0.001). Compared with their matched primary tumors, approximately 64% of brain metastases showed expanded T-cell clones. Brain metastases shared most TCR repertoire with primaries, with sparse T cells.

This clone was seen once. Its antigen is as yet unknown. There are 14 residues in the CDR3. With 5 bases removed from V and 3 bases from J, the gap between germline ends came to 17 bases. Germline CDR1 is GTSNPN and CDR2 is SVGIG (reference sequence). The table came from immunoSEQ multiplex PCR; TCRdb's copy has only in-frame clones and leaves some out. The sample has some 6,000 clones; about four fifths are singletons. Sequencing was performed on primary lung tumor tissue. V is TRBV30 and J is TRBJ2-7; tentative D call: TRBD1 (6 bases). The receptor comes from a donor aged 40 or older with non-small cell lung cancer. The CDR3 DNA is TGTGCCTGGCACAGGGACGGCGGCTACTACGAGCAGTACTTC. Its protein product is CAWHRDGGYYEQYF.